One sample yielded the 14 T cell receptor beta chains listed below, sequenced in a study of blood T cell repertoires in COVID-19. Repertoires were generated with immunoSEQ multiplex PCR, while TCRdb's copy carries only in-frame clones and drops some. Altogether about 99,000 clones are present, 89% being singletons, with the ten largest covering approximately 3.5%. The sample consisted of peripheral blood. Every receptor here comes from a woman aged 55-70 years with acute or convalescent COVID-19.

The V and J genes are TRBV9 and TRBJ2-2; 9 bases agree with TRBD1. Germline V gives CDR1 SGDLS, CDR2 YYNGEE. The CDR3 consists of 16 residues. The trim removed 3 bases at V and 0 bases at J, leaving 3 bases unmatched. The CDR3, as DNA: TGTGCCAGCAGCGCTCGACAGGGGGCGAACACCGGGGAGCTGTTTTTT. It codes for CASSARQGANTGELFF. The entire variable domain, with the rest obtained from reference TRBV9 and TRBJ2-2, is as follows: DSGVTQTPKHLITATGQRVTLRCSPRSGDLSVYWYQQSLDQGLQFLIQYYNGEERAKGNILERFSAQQFPDLHSELNLSSLELGDSALYFCASSARQGANTGELFFGEGSRLTVL.

In its sample, this clone was seen once. The chain combines TRBV29-1 with TRBJ2-1, with 12 bases lining up with TRBD2. In germline, CDR1 is SQVTM, CDR2 ANQGSEA. V was pared by 4 bases and J by 1 base, with 2 bases of the junction left unmatched. The CDR3 extends over 15 amino acids. The CDR3 loop reads CSVALAGGSYNEQFF. The CDR3 bases are TGCAGCGTTGCCCTAGCGGGAGGGTCCTACAATGAGCAGTTCTTC.

This clone has only one observation. The chain has TRBV28 and TRBJ1-6; D not resolved. The CDR3 runs 12 residues. Germline V gene lookup returns CDR1 MDHEN and CDR2 SYDVKM. Trimming took 10 bases from V and 13 from J, leaving 17 bases between them. The CDR3 sequence: CATLGPNGPLHF. CDR3 sequence (DNA): TGTGCCACCCTCGGCCCCAACGGGCCCCTCCACTTT.

This clone appeared once. V is TRBV24-1 and J is TRBJ2-3, with 9 bases lining up with TRBD2. This CDR3 contains 16 residues. Germline lookup yields CDR1 KGHDR and CDR2 SFDVKD. Trimming at V came to 5 bases and at J to 3 bases, leaving 8 bases not matched to a gene. CDR3 in amino acids: CATSASSGKGTDTQYF. CDR3 bases: TGTGCCACCAGTGCTTCTAGCGGGAAGGGAACAGATACGCAGTATTTT.

This chain links TRBV2 with TRBJ1-6; 7 nucleotides match TRBD1. The CDR3 length is 16 residues. With V trimmed by 3 bases and J by 0 bases, 2 bases remained unmatched. Germline lookup yields CDR1 SNHLY and CDR2 FYNNEI. The CDR3 nucleotides are TGTGCCAGCAGTGAGCAGGGGGGCTCCTATAATTCACCCCTCCACTTT. Amino acids: CASSEQGGSYNSPLHF.

V is TRBV7-6 and J is TRBJ2-1; D unresolved. Trimming removed 1 base at V and 8 bases at J, with 12 bases between. This CDR3 region has 14 residues. Germline values: CDR1 SGHVS, CDR2 FNYEAQ. CDR3 in amino acids: CASSLVGVSDEQFF. The CDR3 DNA is TGTGCCAGCAGCTTAGTAGGTGTCAGCGATGAGCAGTTCTTC.

The chain combines TRBV6-5 with TRBJ1-6; TRBD1 aligns across 9 bases. CDR3 length: 15 residues. The germline V gene encodes CDR1 MNHEY and CDR2 SVGAGI. After removal of 5 bases from V and 10 bases from J, the junction contained 9 bases not matched to a gene. The CDR3 DNA reads TGTGCCAGCAGTAGTGTACAGGGGGCTCGATCACCCCTCCACTTT. This translates into CASSSVQGARSPLHF.

The V and J genes are TRBV29-1 and TRBJ2-1; 12 bases map to TRBD1. The CDR3 length is 15 residues. Germline loops: CDR1 SQVTM, CDR2 ANQGSEA. V was clipped by 5 bases and J by 4 bases; unmatched bases: 6. The CDR3 sequence: CSVSGTGGAYNEQFF. In DNA, the CDR3 is TGCAGCGTTTCCGGGACAGGGGGCGCTTACAATGAGCAGTTCTTC.

V is TRBV29-1 and J is TRBJ2-1, with TRBD2 matching 10 bases. This CDR3 is built from 15 residues. The V gene end was trimmed by 5 bases and the J gene end by 2 bases; junction bases not matched to a gene: 6. Germline CDR1 SQVTM, CDR2 ANQGSEA. CDR3 sequence: CSVPLAGETYNEQFF. The CDR3 nucleotides read TGCAGCGTTCCGCTAGCGGGAGAAACCTACAATGAGCAGTTCTTC.

The rearrangement joins TRBV12-3 or TRBV12-4 to TRBJ1-1; D gene unclear. The CDR3 runs 13 residues. The V and J ends lost 7 bases and 5 bases respectively, with 14 bases between them. The CDR3 spells CASTFQEGTEAFF. Written as DNA, the CDR3 is TGTGCCAGCACTTTCCAGGAGGGAACTGAAGCTTTCTTT.

This chain links TRBV3-1 (or the pseudogene TRBV3-2) with TRBJ1-2; D call uncertain. V lost 1 base and J 4 bases, leaving 10 bases between the germline ends. The CDR3 is 14 residues long. In germline, CDR1 is LGHDT, CDR2 YNNKEL (reference sequence). The CDR3 is CASSQGHLSYGYTF. As DNA, the CDR3 is TGTGCCAGCAGCCAAGGACACCTGAGCTATGGCTACACCTTC.

V gene TRBV19 combines with J gene TRBJ2-1; 13 nucleotides match TRBD2. This CDR3 is built from 18 residues. CDR1 LNHDA and CDR2 SQIVND come from the germline V gene (reference sequence). Trimming removed 6 bases from V and 0 bases from J; junction bases left unmatched: 8. The CDR3 sequence: CASSTGTSGTHSYNEQFF. The CDR3 nucleotides read TGTGCCAGTAGCACCGGGACTAGCGGGACCCACTCCTACAATGAGCAGTTCTTC.

As for this clone: Other DNA sequences in the sample encode the same CDR3. The J gene is TRBJ2-1, the V gene TRBV19; the D is unclear. The V end was cut by 2 bases, the J end by 0 bases, with 5 bases between. This CDR3 is built from 14 residues. Germline lookup yields CDR1 LNHDA and CDR2 SQIVND (reference sequence). CDR3 in amino acids: CASSILSSYNEQFF. In nucleotides, the CDR3 is TGTGCCAGTAGTATATTGAGCTCCTACAATGAGCAGTTCTTC. The complete variable domain, with remaining parts taken from reference TRBV19 and TRBJ2-1, reads DGGITQSPKYLFRKEGQNVTLSCEQNLNHDAMYWYRQDPGQGLRLIYYSQIVNDFQKGDIAEGYSVSREKKESFPLTVTSAQKNPTAFYLCASSILSSYNEQFFGPGTRLTVL.

The rearrangement links TRBV3-1 (or the pseudogene TRBV3-2) to TRBJ1-1; 9 bases match TRBD1. Trimming removed 3 bases from V and 5 bases from J; junction bases left unmatched: 13. CDR1 LGHDT and CDR2 YNNKEL come from the germline V gene (reference sequence). The CDR3 has 17 amino acids. The CDR3 nucleotides are TGTGCCAGCAGCCATGTCCGGGTTGACAGGGGGTTAACTGAAGCTTTCTTT. Translated, it gives CASSHVRVDRGLTEAFF.